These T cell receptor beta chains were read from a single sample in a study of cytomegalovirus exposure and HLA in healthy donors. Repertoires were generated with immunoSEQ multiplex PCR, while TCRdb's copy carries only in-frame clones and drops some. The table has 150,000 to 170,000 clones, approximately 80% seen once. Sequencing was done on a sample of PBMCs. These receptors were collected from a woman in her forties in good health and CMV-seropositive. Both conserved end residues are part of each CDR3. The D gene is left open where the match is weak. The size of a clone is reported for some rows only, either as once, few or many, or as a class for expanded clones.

CDR3aa: CASRFMGHHGNQPQHF
CDR3nt: TGTGCAAGTCGCTTTATGGGACATCATGGGAATCAGCCCCAGCATTTT
d_gene: -
abundance: -
v_gene: TRBV12-2
j_gene: TRBJ1-5

CDR3aa: CASSLYLAGGLYEQYF
CDR3nt: TGTGCCAGCAGCTTGTACCTAGCGGGAGGCTTATACGAGCAGTACTTC
d_gene: TRBD2
abundance: -
v_gene: TRBV5-6
j_gene: TRBJ2-7

CDR3aa: CAWSKQRTVSRRAGGPHEQYF
CDR3nt: TGTGCCTGGAGCAAACAACGGACAGTCTCGAGAAGAGCGGGAGGGCCCCACGAGCAGTACTTC
d_gene: TRBD2
abundance: few
v_gene: TRBV30
j_gene: TRBJ2-7

CDR3aa: CASSFGTGTYEQYF
CDR3nt: TGTGCCAGCAGTTTCGGGACAGGGACCTACGAGCAGTACTTC
d_gene: TRBD1
abundance: -
v_gene: TRBV27
j_gene: TRBJ2-7

CDR3aa: CASSLDRAKTGELFF
CDR3nt: TGTGCCAGCAGCTTAGACAGGGCGAAAACCGGGGAGCTGTTTTTT
d_gene: -
abundance: few
v_gene: TRBV11-2
j_gene: TRBJ2-2

CDR3aa: CASSVADSNTEAFF
CDR3nt: TGTGCCAGCAGCGTAGCAGACAGCAACACTGAAGCTTTCTTT
d_gene: -
abundance: -
v_gene: TRBV9
j_gene: TRBJ1-1

CDR3aa: CASSLTFEGGPLPVDEQYF
CDR3nt: TGTGCCAGCAGCTTAACGTTTGAGGGAGGGCCTCTCCCAGTCGACGAGCAGTACTTC
d_gene: TRBD2
abundance: -
v_gene: TRBV7-3
j_gene: TRBJ2-7

CDR3aa: CASSPDSNEQFF
CDR3nt: TGTGCCAGCTCACCCGACAGCAATGAGCAGTTCTTC
d_gene: -
abundance: -
v_gene: TRBV18
j_gene: TRBJ2-1

CDR3aa: CASSIDSGGIYEQYF
CDR3nt: TGTGCCAGTAGTATCGATAGCGGGGGGATCTACGAGCAGTACTTC
d_gene: TRBD2
abundance: -
v_gene: TRBV19
j_gene: TRBJ2-7

CDR3aa: CASSRETGTSYEQYF
CDR3nt: TGTGCCAGCAGCCGCGAAACCGGGACAAGTTACGAGCAGTACTTC
d_gene: -
abundance: once
v_gene: TRBV5-4
j_gene: TRBJ2-7

CDR3aa: CASSSGGHHAEAFF
CDR3nt: TGTGCCAGCAGCTCAGGGGGCCACCACGCTGAAGCTTTCTTT
d_gene: TRBD1
abundance: -
v_gene: TRBV27
j_gene: TRBJ1-1

CDR3aa: CASSQGRLAGGVAPDTQYF
CDR3nt: TGTGCCAGCAGCCAAGGGCGGCTAGCGGGAGGAGTTGCCCCAGATACGCAGTATTTT
d_gene: TRBD2
abundance: -
v_gene: TRBV4-2
j_gene: TRBJ2-3

CDR3aa: CASSVTGQAQETQYF
CDR3nt: TGTGCCAGCAGCGTGACTGGACAGGCGCAAGAGACCCAGTACTTC
d_gene: TRBD1
abundance: -
v_gene: TRBV9
j_gene: TRBJ2-5

CDR3aa: CAISEGTSGRRWAEQFF
CDR3nt: TGTGCCATCAGTGAGGGGACTAGCGGGAGAAGGTGGGCTGAGCAGTTCTTC
d_gene: TRBD2
abundance: -
v_gene: TRBV10-3
j_gene: TRBJ2-1

CDR3aa: CASSPTGLAFYEQYF
CDR3nt: TGCGCCAGCAGCCCTACTGGACTAGCGTTCTACGAGCAGTACTTC
d_gene: TRBD2
abundance: -
v_gene: TRBV4-1
j_gene: TRBJ2-7

CDR3aa: CASSPGQRTTNEKLFF
CDR3nt: TGTGCCAGCAGCCCTGGACAGAGAACCACTAATGAAAAACTGTTTTTT
d_gene: -
abundance: -
v_gene: TRBV5-5
j_gene: TRBJ1-4

CDR3aa: CASSLGGGSPRETQYF
CDR3nt: TGCGCCAGCAGCTTGGGGGGCGGGAGCCCCCGGGAGACCCAGTACTTC
d_gene: TRBD2
abundance: -
v_gene: TRBV5-1
j_gene: TRBJ2-5

CDR3aa: CASGLAAISTEQYF
CDR3nt: TGTGCCAGCGGACTAGCGGCAATTTCCACCGAGCAGTACTTC
d_gene: TRBD2
abundance: -
v_gene: TRBV11-2
j_gene: TRBJ2-7

CDR3aa: CASSTRTGPGVNTEAFF
CDR3nt: TGTGCCAGTAGTACAAGGACAGGGCCGGGGGTGAACACTGAAGCTTTCTTT
d_gene: TRBD1
abundance: -
v_gene: TRBV19
j_gene: TRBJ1-1

CDR3aa: CSVEPGPGNEQFF
CDR3nt: TGCAGCGTTGAACCAGGGCCGGGTAATGAGCAGTTCTTC
d_gene: -
abundance: -
v_gene: TRBV29-1
j_gene: TRBJ2-1

CDR3aa: CASSPGTAEQYF
CDR3nt: TGTGCCAGCAGCCCCGGGACTGCCGAGCAGTACTTC
d_gene: -
abundance: -
v_gene: TRBV7-8
j_gene: TRBJ2-7

CDR3aa: CASISTSGTYNEQFF
CDR3nt: TGCGCCAGCATTTCGACTAGCGGTACCTACAATGAGCAGTTCTTC
d_gene: TRBD2
abundance: -
v_gene: TRBV10-2
j_gene: TRBJ2-1

CDR3aa: CASREGQERGNTIYF
CDR3nt: TGTGCCAGCAGGGAGGGACAGGAGCGTGGAAACACCATATATTTT
d_gene: TRBD1
abundance: -
v_gene: TRBV4-2
j_gene: TRBJ1-3

CDR3aa: CASSLDAVLETQYF
CDR3nt: TGCGCCAGCAGCTTGGACGCAGTTTTGGAGACCCAGTACTTC
d_gene: -
abundance: -
v_gene: TRBV5-1
j_gene: TRBJ2-5

CDR3aa: CASDLAGHTDTQYF
CDR3nt: TGTGCCAGCGACTTAGCGGGGCACACAGATACGCAGTATTTT
d_gene: TRBD2
abundance: -
v_gene: TRBV19
j_gene: TRBJ2-3

CDR3aa: CASSTDGFSGANVLTF
CDR3nt: TGTGCCAGCAGCACAGATGGCTTTTCTGGGGCCAACGTCCTGACTTTC
d_gene: -
abundance: -
v_gene: TRBV9
j_gene: TRBJ2-6

CDR3aa: CASSYQGVGAAGYTF
CDR3nt: TGTGCCAGCAGTTACCAGGGAGTGGGGGCGGCAGGCTACACCTTC
d_gene: -
abundance: -
v_gene: TRBV6-5
j_gene: TRBJ1-2

CDR3aa: CASSQSGGEQYF
CDR3nt: TGTGCCAGCAGCCAAAGTGGGGGGGAGCAGTACTTC
d_gene: -
abundance: -
v_gene: TRBV11-2
j_gene: TRBJ2-7

CDR3aa: CASSRNAGGVTEAFF
CDR3nt: TGTGCCAGCAGCCGAAATGCAGGGGGCGTCACTGAAGCTTTCTTT
d_gene: TRBD1
abundance: -
v_gene: TRBV14
j_gene: TRBJ1-1

CDR3aa: CATSRDAKATNEKLFF
CDR3nt: TGTGCCACCAGCAGAGATGCTAAAGCAACTAATGAAAAACTGTTTTTT
d_gene: -
abundance: few
v_gene: TRBV15
j_gene: TRBJ1-4

CDR3aa: CASSLNRGQPQHF
CDR3nt: TGTGCCAGCAGCTTAAATAGAGGCCAGCCCCAGCATTTT
d_gene: -
abundance: -
v_gene: TRBV7-3
j_gene: TRBJ1-5

CDR3aa: CASSQGGETQYF
CDR3nt: TGTGCCAGCTCCCAGGGGGGTGAGACCCAGTACTTC
d_gene: -
abundance: -
v_gene: TRBV18
j_gene: TRBJ2-5

CDR3aa: CASSFWGRAGDEQFF
CDR3nt: TGTGCCAGCAGCTTTTGGGGGAGGGCGGGGGATGAGCAGTTCTTC
d_gene: TRBD2
abundance: -
v_gene: TRBV5-4
j_gene: TRBJ2-1

CDR3aa: CASSGYGQGLYEQYF
CDR3nt: TGTGCCAGCAGTGGCTATGGACAGGGGCTCTACGAGCAGTACTTC
d_gene: TRBD1
abundance: -
v_gene: TRBV28
j_gene: TRBJ2-7

CDR3aa: CASSSSTPGGEQYF
CDR3nt: TGTGCCAGCAGCTCTTCGACGCCAGGGGGCGAGCAGTACTTC
d_gene: TRBD1
abundance: -
v_gene: TRBV7-9
j_gene: TRBJ2-7